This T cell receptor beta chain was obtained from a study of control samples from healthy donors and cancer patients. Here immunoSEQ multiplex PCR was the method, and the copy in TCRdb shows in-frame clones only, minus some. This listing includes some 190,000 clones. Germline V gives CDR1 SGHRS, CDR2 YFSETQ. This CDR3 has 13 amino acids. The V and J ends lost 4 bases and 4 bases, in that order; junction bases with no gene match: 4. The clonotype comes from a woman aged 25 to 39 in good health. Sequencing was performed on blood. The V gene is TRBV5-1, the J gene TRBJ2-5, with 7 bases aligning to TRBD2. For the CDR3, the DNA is TGCGCCAGCAGCCACGGCGGGGGAGAGACCCAGTACTTC. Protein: CASSHGGGETQYF.